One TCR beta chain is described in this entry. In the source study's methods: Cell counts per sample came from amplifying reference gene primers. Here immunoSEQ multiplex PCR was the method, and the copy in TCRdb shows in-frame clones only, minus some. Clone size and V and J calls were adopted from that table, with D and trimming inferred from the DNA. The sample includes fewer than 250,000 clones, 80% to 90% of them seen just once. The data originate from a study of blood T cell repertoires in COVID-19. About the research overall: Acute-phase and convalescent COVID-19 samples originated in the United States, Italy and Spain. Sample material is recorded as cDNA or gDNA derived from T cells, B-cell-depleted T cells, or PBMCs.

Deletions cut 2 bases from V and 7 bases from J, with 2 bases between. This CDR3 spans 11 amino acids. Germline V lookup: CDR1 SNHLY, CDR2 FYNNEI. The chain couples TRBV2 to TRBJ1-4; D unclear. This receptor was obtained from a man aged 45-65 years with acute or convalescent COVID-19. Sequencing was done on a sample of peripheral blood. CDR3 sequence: CASSEREKLFF. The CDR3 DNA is TGTGCCAGCAGTGAACGTGAAAAACTGTTTTTT.